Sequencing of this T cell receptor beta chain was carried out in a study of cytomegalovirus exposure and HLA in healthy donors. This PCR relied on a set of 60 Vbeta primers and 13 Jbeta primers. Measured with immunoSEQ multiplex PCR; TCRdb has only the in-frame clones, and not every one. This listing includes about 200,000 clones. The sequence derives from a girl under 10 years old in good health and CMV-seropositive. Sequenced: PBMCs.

The CDR3 spells CASSSLLAGITDTQYF. The CDR3 nucleotides are TGTGCCAGCAGCTCCTTACTAGCGGGAATCACAGATACGCAGTATTTT. This chain joins TRBV11-2 and TRBJ2-3; TRBD2 matches at 10 bases. The CDR3 runs to 16 residues. Germline-derived CDR1 and CDR2 are SGHAT and FQNNGV. J lost 2 bases, V lost 4 bases, and 6 bases had no gene match.